One TCR beta chain is described in this entry. Its matching antigen is unknown. Each CDR3 protein gets one entry after TCRdb re-called the 5' RACE reads with MiXCR. In the table there are about 61,000 distinct CDR3 sequences, approximately 10% of which are singletons. This sample stems from a study of early T cells in non-severe SARS-CoV-2 infection. Study outcomes and limitations: Database matching using VDJdb favored anti-spike CD8 responses, with private and CD4 specificities left missing.

Germline-derived CDR1 and CDR2 are DFQATT and SNEGSKA (reference sequence). Trimming removed 6 bases from V and 2 bases from J, with 13 bases in between. This CDR3 spans 13 amino acids. The sample was whole blood. The sequence came from an adult who was a healthcare worker with PCR-confirmed SARS-CoV-2 infection or an uninfected control (not recorded which). This rearrangement joins TRBV20-1 to TRBJ1-2; unclear D gene. The CDR3, as DNA: TGCAGTGCCCCCCTCGTGGGCAACTATGGCTACACCTTC. Its translation is CSAPLVGNYGYTF.